Listed below are T cell receptor beta chains from one sample, sequenced in a study of identical twins. TCRdb reanalysed the 5' RACE reads using MiXCR and keeps one entry per CDR3 protein. The sample carries about 790,000 distinct CDR3 sequences, over 15% recorded once. These data also featured in a second study, about T cells expressing NK-cell markers.

Sequencing input: PBMCs. Receptors originate from a woman aged 18-29 years in good health. The CDR3 runs from the conserved cysteine through the conserved F or W. The order of the fields is V gene, D gene, J gene, clone size, CDR3 protein, CDR3 DNA. A D gene is named only where the DNA matches it firmly. Clone size is stated in some rows and not others, as once, few, many or a class when expanded.

>TRBV28|-|TRBJ2-7|few
CASSLRGYGLGEQYF
TGTGCCAGCAGTTTAAGGGGGTACGGTTTAGGAGAGCAGTACTTC
>TRBV6-1|-|TRBJ2-7|-
CATPRGRGRYEQYF
TGTGCCACACCCCGAGGGAGAGGGCGCTACGAGCAGTACTTC
>TRBV30|-|TRBJ2-1|-
CAWTVRNEQFF
TGTGCCTGGACAGTTCGGAATGAGCAGTTCTTC
>TRBV9|-|TRBJ2-1|few
CASSPSGTLSDEQFF
TGTGCCAGCAGCCCCTCCGGGACCCTCAGCGATGAGCAGTTCTTC
>TRBV14|-|TRBJ2-3|-
CASSPLRADTQYF
TGTGCCAGCAGCCCGCTCCGAGCAGATACGCAGTATTTT
>TRBV9|TRBD2|TRBJ2-2|few
CASSVEASGANTGELFF
TGTGCCAGCAGCGTAGAGGCTAGCGGGGCGAACACCGGGGAGCTGTTTTTT
>TRBV20-1|-|TRBJ2-7|few
CSARDRVNPSEQYF
TGCAGTGCTAGAGACAGGGTGAATCCCTCCGAGCAGTACTTC
>TRBV7-2|TRBD2|TRBJ2-3|-
CASSVSGSRIDTQYF
TGTGCCAGCAGCGTCAGCGGGAGTAGGATAGATACGCAGTATTTT
>TRBV7-8|-|TRBJ2-2|-
CASSSVTGATGELFF
TGTGCCAGCAGCTCGGTTACCGGGGCCACCGGGGAGCTGTTTTTT
>TRBV9|TRBD2|TRBJ2-7|-
CASSGFPGLPSEQYF
TGTGCCAGCAGCGGGTTCCCGGGACTACCCTCGGAGCAGTACTTC
>TRBV7-2|-|TRBJ1-4|few
CASSLMSGVEKLFF
TGTGCCAGCAGCTTAATGTCAGGGGTGGAAAAACTGTTTTTT
>TRBV29-1|-|TRBJ1-1|-
CSVGKLNTEAFF
TGCAGCGTTGGGAAATTGAACACTGAAGCTTTCTTT
>TRBV6-6|-|TRBJ1-1|-
CASSYLEGYGFF
TGTGCCAGCAGTTACCTTGAAGGTTACGGTTTCTTT
>TRBV3-1|TRBD1|TRBJ1-1|few
CASSPVTGFGGTEAFF
TGTGCCAGCAGCCCGGTGACAGGGTTCGGTGGCACTGAAGCTTTCTTT
>TRBV5-5|TRBD2|TRBJ2-7|few
CASSTLAGPSYEQYF
TGTGCCAGCAGCACCTTAGCGGGACCATCCTACGAGCAGTACTTC
>TRBV10-3|-|TRBJ1-6|-
CAISESAGHYNSPLHF
TGTGCCATCAGTGAGTCCGCAGGGCACTATAATTCACCCCTCCACTTT
>TRBV5-1|TRBD2|TRBJ2-1|few
CASRLLSGVINEQFF
TGCGCCAGCAGGTTGCTAAGCGGGGTGATCAATGAGCAGTTCTTC
>TRBV20-1|TRBD2|TRBJ2-1|few
CSAQSREGYNEQFF
TGCAGTGCTCAATCCCGGGAGGGCTACAATGAGCAGTTCTTC
>TRBV18|-|TRBJ1-1|-
CASSPALGAEAFF
TGTGCCAGCTCACCCGCGTTGGGGGCTGAAGCTTTCTTT
>TRBV9|TRBD1|TRBJ2-5|few
CASSVGPGQGAETQYF
TGTGCCAGCAGCGTCGGACCGGGACAGGGAGCGGAGACCCAGTACTTC
>TRBV20-1|TRBD2|TRBJ2-1|-
CSTDLGLAGVEQFF
TGCAGTACCGATTTGGGACTAGCGGGTGTTGAGCAGTTCTTC
>TRBV7-2|-|TRBJ2-7|-
CASSLEAFIIEQYF
TGTGCCAGCAGCTTGGAGGCCTTCATAATCGAGCAGTACTTC